The text below deals with one T cell receptor beta chain. Its antigen remains unidentified. cDNA prepared by RNA extraction and subsequent reverse transcription served as the template for sequencing. Some clones are missing from TCRdb's copy, which holds only in-frame ones; the method was immunoSEQ multiplex PCR. The table has around 210,000 clones, more than 55% seen once. The length of the CDR3 is 14 residues. The V gene lost 5 bases and the J gene lost 0 bases, with 11 bases spanning the gap. Germline assignment: CDR1 SNHLY and CDR2 FYNNEI. This record belongs to a study of CD8+ T cells in alopecia areata. The study, taken as a whole, reports: Clonality was higher in lesional than normal scalp, especially in alopecia totalis/universalis. Patients showed less clear TCR sequence sharing than mice, possibly partly because of HLA diversity. Normal skin's resident alphabeta T cells are also sequenced in scalp samples.

This receptor was identified in a human donor in good health. The sample taken for sequencing was CD8+ T cells sorted from blood. The gene calls are TRBV2 and TRBJ2-7; weak D call: TRBD1 (6 bases). DNA of the CDR3: TGTGCCAGCAGTTTCCGGGACAACTCCTACGAGCAGTACTTC. This gives the protein CASSFRDNSYEQYF.